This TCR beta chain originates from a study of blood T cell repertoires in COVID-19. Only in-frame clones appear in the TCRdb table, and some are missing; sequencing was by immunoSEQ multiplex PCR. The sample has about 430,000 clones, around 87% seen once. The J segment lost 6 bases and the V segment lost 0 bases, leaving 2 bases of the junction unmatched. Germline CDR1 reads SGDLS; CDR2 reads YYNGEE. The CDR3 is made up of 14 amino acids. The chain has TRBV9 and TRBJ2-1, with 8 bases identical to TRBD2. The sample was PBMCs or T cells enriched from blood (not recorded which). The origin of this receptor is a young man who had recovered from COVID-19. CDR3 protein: CASSVEGTSNEQFF. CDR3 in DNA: TGTGCCAGCAGCGTAGAGGGGACTAGCAATGAGCAGTTCTTC.